This T cell receptor (beta chain) was sequenced for a study of vaccination effects on CD4 cells after COVID-19. Sequenced by immunoSEQ multiplex PCR; TCRdb stores in-frame clones only, minus some. The repertoire holds 30,000 to 45,000 clones, around 70% seen once, with approximately 22% in the top ten. With respect to this clone: Its specificity is not known.

Study-level points and caveats: Vaccine- and infection-induced clones showed marked clonal contraction late following vaccination. Missing from the study were early post-infection timepoints, and its convalescent patients were few.

Viral peptide pools were used in the ViraFEST assay to expand antigen-specific CD4+ T cells, and sequencing came afterward. The authors isolated CD4+ T cells after approximately 9 days of culture. Nucleocapsid antibodies stayed negative before and after vaccination, showing no earlier SARS-CoV-2 infection. Cultures received IL-2 medium that replaced half the medium on days 3 and 7. Trimming at V came to 6 bases and at J to 7 bases, leaving 8 bases not matched to a gene. This CDR3 has 14 residues. Germline V gene lookup returns CDR1 LNHDA and CDR2 SQIVND (reference sequence). This TCR was sampled from a human donor who received a COVID-19 vaccine. Sequences were derived from CD4+ T cells from PBMCs cultured with SARS-CoV-2 spike peptides, sampled before COVID-19 vaccination. The J gene is TRBJ1-4, the V gene TRBV19, with 7 bases fitting TRBD1. CDR3 residues: CASRPGGFGEKLFF. The CDR3, as DNA: TGTGCCAGTAGGCCAGGGGGATTCGGTGAAAAACTGTTTTTT.